What follows is one T cell receptor (beta chain) and its context. Its antigen remains unknown. At one end the junction does not follow the germline gene, possibly because of a read error. A constant-region primer primed TCR beta cDNA synthesis from 400 to 550 ng of total RNA. Libraries for TCR beta were built through three nested multiplex PCR rounds, which together made up a slightly modified ARM-PCR procedure. Each of the first two PCR rounds ran about 9 cycles with TRBV1-TRBV30 forward and C-beta reverse primers. TCRdb re-analysed the multiplex PCR reads in MiXCR, keeping a single row per CDR3 protein. Found here are 310,000 or so distinct CDR3 sequences, nearly 60% of them singletons; the top ten hold 15% to 20%. The CDR3 has 16 residues. Germline V lookup: CDR1 LGHNA, CDR2 YSLEER. The data originate from a study of tumor-infiltrating lymphocytes in primary liver carcinoma. Study in general: The cohort consisted of patients whose primary liver carcinoma was surgically resected. Among the tumors, stages were T1-T3 N0M0 and sizes about 4.2 to 11 cm.

Study-level points and caveats: For tumor-adjacent and tumor-blood pairs, overlap was less than that seen for tumor region pairs.

Blood RNA came from unsorted whole blood; germline DNA was also extracted. The sequence came from a woman aged 30 to 39 with primary liver carcinoma and hepatitis B virus infection. This rearrangement joins TRBV4-3 to TRBJ2-4; D ambiguous. The sample taken for sequencing was peripheral blood. The CDR3 region has the DNA TGCGCCAGCAGCCAAGGTGGCAGCATAACCAAAAACATTCAGCACTTC. The encoded protein is CASSQGGSITKNIQHF.